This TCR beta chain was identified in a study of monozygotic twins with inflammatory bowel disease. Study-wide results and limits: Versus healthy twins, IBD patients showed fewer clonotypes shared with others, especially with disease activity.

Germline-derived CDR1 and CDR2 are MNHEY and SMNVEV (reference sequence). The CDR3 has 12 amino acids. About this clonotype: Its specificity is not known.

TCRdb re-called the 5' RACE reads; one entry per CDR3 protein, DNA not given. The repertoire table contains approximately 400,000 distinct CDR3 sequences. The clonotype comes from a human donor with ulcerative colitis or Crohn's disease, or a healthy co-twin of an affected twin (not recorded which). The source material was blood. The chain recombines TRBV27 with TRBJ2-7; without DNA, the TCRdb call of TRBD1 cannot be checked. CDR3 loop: CASRTGRYEQYF.